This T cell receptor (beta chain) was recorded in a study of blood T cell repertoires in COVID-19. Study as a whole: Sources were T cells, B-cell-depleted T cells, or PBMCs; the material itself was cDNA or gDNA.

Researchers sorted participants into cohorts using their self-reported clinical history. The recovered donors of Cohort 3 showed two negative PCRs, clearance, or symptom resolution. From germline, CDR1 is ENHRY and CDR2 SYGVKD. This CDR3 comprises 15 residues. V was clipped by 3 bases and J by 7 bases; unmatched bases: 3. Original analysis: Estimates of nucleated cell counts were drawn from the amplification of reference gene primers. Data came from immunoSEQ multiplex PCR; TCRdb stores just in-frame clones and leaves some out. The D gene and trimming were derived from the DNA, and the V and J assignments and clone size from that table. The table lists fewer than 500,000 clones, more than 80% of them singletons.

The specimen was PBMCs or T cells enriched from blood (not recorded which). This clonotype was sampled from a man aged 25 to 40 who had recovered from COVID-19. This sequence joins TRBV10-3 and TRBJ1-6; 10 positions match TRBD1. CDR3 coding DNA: TGTGCCATCAGTGACGGACAGGGGGGCAATTCACCCCTCCACTTT. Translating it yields CAISDGQGGNSPLHF.